Sequencing of this TCR beta chain was carried out in a study of a mutant IDH1 vaccine in newly diagnosed glioma. Assay: immunoSEQ multiplex PCR; the TCRdb copy retains only in-frame clones and omits some. The repertoire consists of just over 35,000 clones, with approximately 80% occurring once and the leading ten covering roughly 15%. Germline V gene data show CDR1 as SQVTM and CDR2 as ANQGSEA. V lost 4 bases and J 5 bases, leaving 14 bases between the germline ends. The CDR3 runs to 13 residues. Whole-study results and caveats: Seemingly, pseudoprogression had no relation to changes in the top peripheral T cell clonotypes.

On this clone: Its antigen remains unknown.

Documented time point: week 11, during vaccination. It was 300 ug of mutant IDH1 20-mer peptide that made up each vaccine dose, given with topical imiquimod. The input for sequencing was peripheral blood mononuclear cells (PBMCs), taken from a glioma patient whose treatment included an IDH1 peptide vaccine. This sequence joins TRBV29-1 and TRBJ2-5; weak D call: TRBD2 (5 bases). This clonotype originated in a young woman with glioma. Some clones in this sample may be carry-over from other donors' samples. The CDR3 sequence: CSVGGLRGETQYF. The CDR3 bases are TGCAGCGTTGGGGGTCTCCGAGGGGAGACCCAGTACTTC.